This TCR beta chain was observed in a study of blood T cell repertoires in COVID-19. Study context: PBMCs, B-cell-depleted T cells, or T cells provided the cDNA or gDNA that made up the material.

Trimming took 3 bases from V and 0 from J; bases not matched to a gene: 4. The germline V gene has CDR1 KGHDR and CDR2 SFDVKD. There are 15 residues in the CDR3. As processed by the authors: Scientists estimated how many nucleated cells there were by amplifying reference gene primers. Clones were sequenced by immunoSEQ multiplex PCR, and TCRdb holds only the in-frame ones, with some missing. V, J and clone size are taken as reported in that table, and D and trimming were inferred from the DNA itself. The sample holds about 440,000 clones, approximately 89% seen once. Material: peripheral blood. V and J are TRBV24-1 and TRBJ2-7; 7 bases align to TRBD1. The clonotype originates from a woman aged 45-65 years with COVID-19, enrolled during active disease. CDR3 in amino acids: CATSDPGQVSYEQYF. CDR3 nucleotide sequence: TGTGCCACCAGTGATCCCGGACAGGTCTCCTACGAGCAGTACTTC.